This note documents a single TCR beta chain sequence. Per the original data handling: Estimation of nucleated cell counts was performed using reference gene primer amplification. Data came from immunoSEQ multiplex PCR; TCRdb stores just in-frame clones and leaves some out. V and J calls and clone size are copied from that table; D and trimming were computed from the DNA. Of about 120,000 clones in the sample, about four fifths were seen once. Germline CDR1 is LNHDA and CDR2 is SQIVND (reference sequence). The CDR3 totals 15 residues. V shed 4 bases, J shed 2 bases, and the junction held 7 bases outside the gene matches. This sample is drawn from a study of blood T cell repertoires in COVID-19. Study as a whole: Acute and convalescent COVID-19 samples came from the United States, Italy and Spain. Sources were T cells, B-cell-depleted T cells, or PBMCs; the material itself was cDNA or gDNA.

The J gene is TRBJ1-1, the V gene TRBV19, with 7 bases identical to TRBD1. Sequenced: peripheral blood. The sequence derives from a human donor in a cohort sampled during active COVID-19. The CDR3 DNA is TGTGCCAGTAGTAGAAGGACAGGTCTTAACACTGAAGCTTTCTTT. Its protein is CASSRRTGLNTEAFF.